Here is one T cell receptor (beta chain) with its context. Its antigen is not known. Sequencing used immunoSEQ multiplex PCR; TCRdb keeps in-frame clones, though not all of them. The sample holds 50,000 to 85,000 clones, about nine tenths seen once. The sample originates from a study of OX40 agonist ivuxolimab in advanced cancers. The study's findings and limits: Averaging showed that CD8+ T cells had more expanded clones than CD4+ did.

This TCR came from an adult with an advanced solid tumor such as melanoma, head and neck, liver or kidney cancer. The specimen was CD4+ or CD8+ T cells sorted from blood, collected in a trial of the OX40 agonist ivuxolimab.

As DNA, the CDR3 is TGTGCCAGCAGTCAACTTTTGGACAGCGAACCCTACGAGCAGTACTTC. It is translated as CASSQLLDSEPYEQYF. V usage is TRBV27 and J usage is TRBJ2-7; possibly TRBD1 for D (6 bases). The germline V and J ends were trimmed by 5 bases and 2 bases, with 19 bases remaining between them. This CDR3 is built from 16 residues. Germline V gene lookup returns CDR1 MNHEY and CDR2 SMNVEV (reference sequence).